The next 26 T cell receptor beta chains were all read from a single sample in a study of blood T cells in healthy people across ages. The authors ran a second PCR of about 7 to 11 cycles using a sample-barcoded 5' primer and a J-beta primer mix. TCRdb reprocessed the 5' RACE reads via MiXCR and lists one record per CDR3 protein. The table has over 1,300,000 distinct CDR3 sequences, approximately 59% seen once; the top ten hold roughly 7%. Sequenced: blood. These receptors were taken from a man aged 18-30 years in good health.

J is TRBJ2-1 and V is TRBV6-6; TRBD2 aligns across 10 bases. Germline V gene lookup returns CDR1 MNHNY and CDR2 SVGAGI (reference sequence). V gave up 4 bases and J gave up 4 bases; unmatched junction bases: 4. The CDR3 contains 15 residues. CDR3 protein: CASSSAGGRYNEQFF. The CDR3 DNA reads as TGTGCCAGCAGTTCAGCGGGGGGGCGGTACAATGAGCAGTTCTTC.

This sequence joins TRBV10-3 and TRBJ2-5, with D possibly being TRBD1 (8 bases). This CDR3 has 17 amino acids. V was shortened by 2 bases and J by 5 bases, with 21 bases between the two germline ends. Germline CDR1 and CDR2: ENHRY and SYGVKD. This chain's CDR3 is CAISEGRARDRLETQYF. The CDR3 nucleotides read TGTGCCATCAGTGAGGGGAGGGCCCGGGACAGGTTGGAGACCCAGTACTTC.

The chain recombines TRBV7-9 with TRBJ2-1; the D gene is possibly TRBD2 (6 bases). The CDR3 is made up of 17 amino acids. V was cut by 7 bases and J by 1 base, with 20 bases left in between. Germline V gives CDR1 SEHNR, CDR2 FQNEAQ (reference sequence). The CDR3 is CASTLGGNQLSYNEQFF. The CDR3 DNA is TGTGCCAGCACCCTAGGCGGGAACCAGCTTTCCTACAATGAGCAGTTCTTC.

This clonotype was recorded once. V usage is TRBV28 and J usage is TRBJ2-1, with D possibly called TRBD1 or TRBD2 (5 bases each). Trimming took 5 bases from V and 0 from J, leaving 17 bases between them. Germline V gene lookup returns CDR1 MDHEN and CDR2 SYDVKM. The CDR3 runs to 17 residues. CDR3 coding DNA: TGTGCCAGCAGTCTAAGGGTCGGGGCGAGCTCCTACAATGAGCAGTTCTTC. It translates to CASSLRVGASSYNEQFF.

This chain connects TRBV24-1 to TRBJ2-4, with D unclear. The J call is uncertain, as TRBJ2-7 better fits the DNA end. This CDR3 spans 13 amino acids. Germline CDR1 and CDR2: KGHDR and SFDVKD. The CDR3 loop is CATSDPGGREQYF. The CDR3 DNA reads as TGTGCCACCAGTGATCCGGGTGGCCGCGAGCAGTACTTC.

This chain links TRBV12-3 or TRBV12-4 with TRBJ2-1, with D uncertain. The V gene lost 8 bases and the J gene lost 2 bases, with 10 bases spanning the gap. The CDR3 contains 13 residues. The CDR3: CASLDLPYNEQFF. The CDR3 DNA reads TGTGCCAGCCTAGACTTACCCTACAATGAGCAGTTCTTC.

The chain uses TRBV5-1 and TRBJ2-3; D unclear. This CDR3 has 11 amino acids. Per the germline V gene, CDR1 is SGHRS and CDR2 is YFSETQ. Deletions cut 0 bases from V and 7 bases from J, with 3 bases between. Written as DNA, the CDR3 is TGCGCCAGCAGCTTGGAAAATACGCAGTATTTT. Translation gives CASSLENTQYF.

The chain joins TRBV24-1 to TRBJ2-2; 9 bases fit TRBD1. J lost 0 bases, V lost 9 bases, and 10 bases had no gene match. The germline V gene encodes CDR1 KGHDR and CDR2 SFDVKD. This CDR3 is built from 17 residues. The CDR3 region has the DNA TGTGCCACCGCCTCCGGACAGGGGTACTCGAACACCGGGGAGCTGTTTTTT. Translated, it gives CATASGQGYSNTGELFF.

This clonotype has more than one count but fewer than ten. The chain couples TRBV12-3 or TRBV12-4 to TRBJ2-3; TRBD2 matches 7 bases. J gave up 4 bases and V 6 bases, and 10 bases lay outside the gene matches. The CDR3 is 15 residues long. Here the CDR3 DNA reads TGTGCCAGCAGCTCCTCTCTTAGCGGGCCAGATACGCAGTATTTT. Its protein is CASSSSLSGPDTQYF.

This chain links TRBV13 with TRBJ2-7, with D perhaps TRBD1 or TRBD2 (5 bases each). From germline, CDR1 is PRHDT and CDR2 FYEKMQ (reference sequence). Trimming stripped 4 bases from V and 2 bases from J, with 15 bases between. The CDR3 runs to 15 residues. This CDR3 reads CASSSTEGPPYEQYF. For the CDR3, the DNA is TGTGCCAGCAGCTCGACCGAGGGGCCCCCCTACGAGCAGTACTTC.

The chain's CDR3 is CASSPEGWDIQYF. CDR3 in DNA: TGTGCCAGCAGCCCCGAGGGATGGGACATTCAGTACTTC. The genes are TRBV4-2 and TRBJ2-4; TRBD2 is a possible D gene (5 bases). The CDR3 is 13 amino acids. V was trimmed by 4 bases and J by 8 bases, leaving 12 bases between them. Germline assignment: CDR1 LGHNA and CDR2 YNFKEQ.

This clonotype was observed a handful of times. The CDR3 region is CSARDRTGSRSMEQYF. DNA of the CDR3: TGCAGTGCTAGAGACCGGACGGGGAGTAGATCGATGGAGCAGTACTTC. The chain joins TRBV20-1 to TRBJ2-7; D is possibly TRBD2 (5 bases). Trimming left V 0 bases short and J 7 bases short, with 22 bases between. Germline V gives CDR1 DFQATT, CDR2 SNEGSKA (reference sequence). This CDR3 has 16 residues.

The chain combines TRBV27 with TRBJ1-1; D is ambiguous. The V gene lost 5 bases and the J gene lost 0 bases, with 10 bases spanning the gap. CDR1 is MNHEY, CDR2 SMNVEV, per germline (reference sequence). There are 14 residues in the CDR3. The CDR3 coding sequence is TGTGCCAGCAGTGCGACACCATTGAACACTGAAGCTTTCTTT. As protein: CASSATPLNTEAFF.

V is TRBV29-1 and J is TRBJ2-1; tentative D call: TRBD1 (6 bases). The CDR3 covers 16 residues. The germline V gene encodes CDR1 SQVTM and CDR2 ANQGSEA. V dropped 3 bases and J dropped 7 bases, with 22 bases sitting between them. The CDR3: CSVEAPDKGVRNEQFF. CDR3 sequence (DNA): TGCAGCGTTGAGGCCCCGGACAAGGGGGTGAGAAATGAGCAGTTCTTC.

The chain employs TRBV25-1 and TRBJ2-3; D may correspond to TRBD1 or TRBD2 (5 bases each). Germline loops: CDR1 MGHDK, CDR2 SYGVNS. Trimming removed 4 bases at V and 2 bases at J, with 16 bases between. The CDR3 extends over 16 amino acids. CDR3 protein: CASSARQGPDTDTQYF. CDR3 DNA sequence: TGTGCCAGCAGTGCCCGCCAGGGACCAGACACAGATACGCAGTATTTT.

The chain combines TRBV29-1 with TRBJ2-3; no firm D call. The CDR3 spans 13 residues. The germline V gene encodes CDR1 SQVTM and CDR2 ANQGSEA. Trimming shortened V by 4 bases and J by 0 bases, and 8 bases separated the two germline ends. As DNA, the CDR3 is TGCAGCGTTGGACACCGAAGCACAGATACGCAGTATTTT. The encoded protein is CSVGHRSTDTQYF.

This chain connects TRBV6-5 to TRBJ2-1; TRBD1 matches at 9 bases. Germline V gives CDR1 MNHEY, CDR2 SVGAGI. Trimming at V came to 5 bases and at J to 7 bases, leaving 9 bases not matched to a gene. The CDR3 contains 15 residues. The CDR3 DNA reads as TGTGCCAGCAGTACCACAGGGGGCGCGAGGAATGAGCAGTTCTTC. Its translation is CASSTTGGARNEQFF.

The J gene is TRBJ2-4, the V gene TRBV29-1, with 13 nucleotides matching TRBD2. The CDR3 is 22 residues long. The trim removed 2 bases at V and 0 bases at J, leaving 19 bases unmatched. CDR1 is SQVTM and CDR2 is ANQGSEA in the germline V gene. For the CDR3, the DNA is TGCAGCGTTGAAATTCGGGCTTGGACTAGCGGGAGCGACGCTATAGCCAAAAACATTCAGTACTTC. It encodes CSVEIRAWTSGSDAIAKNIQYF.

The rearrangement links TRBV21-1 to TRBJ2-3; the D segment call TRBD1 is taken from the table without a DNA check. TRBV21-1 is reported as a pseudogene. The CDR3 spans 16 residues. This chain's CDR3 is CASSQWARDLEDTQYF. For the CDR3, the DNA is TGTGCCAGCAGCCAATGGGCGAGGGATCTTGAAGATACGCAGTATTTT.

The table lists this clonotype with a count of one. The CDR3 sequence is CASSEGGANGDTQYF. For the CDR3, the DNA is TGTGCCAGCAGTGAAGGGGGGGCCAATGGGGATACGCAGTATTTT. The rearrangement uses TRBV25-1 and TRBJ2-3; tentatively, D is TRBD2 (7 bases). The germline CDR1 and CDR2 sequences are MGHDK and SYGVNS. The V and J ends lost 2 bases and 6 bases respectively, with 15 bases between them. The CDR3 length is 15 residues.

Note on this clonotype: One end of the junction fails to match germline, which may point to a read error. V is TRBV6-1 and J is TRBJ2-1; 9 bases line up with TRBD1. The CDR3 totals 16 residues. Germline loops: CDR1 MNHNS, CDR2 SASEGT. The CDR3: CAGSGDRERSYNEQFF. DNA for the CDR3: TGTGCCGGCAGTGGGGACAGGGAGCGCTCCTACAATGAGCAGTTCTTC.

In the case of this clonotype: Compared with germline, one end of the junction differs, possibly owing to a read error. The CDR3 nucleotides read TGTGCTAGCACCTTCCAGGGGGACCACGAGCAGTACTTC. It translates to CASTFQGDHEQYF. The chain combines TRBV25-1 with TRBJ2-5, with 7 bases fitting TRBD1. The J call is doubtful: the DNA matches TRBJ2-7 better. There are 13 residues in the CDR3. Germline loops: CDR1 MGHDK, CDR2 SYGVNS.

This chain joins TRBV6-2 or TRBV6-3 and TRBJ2-1; D gene unclear. Trimming shortened V by 1 base and J by 3 bases, and 4 bases separated the two germline ends. Germline values: CDR1 MNHEY, CDR2 SVGEGT. The CDR3 length is 13 residues. The CDR3 nucleotides read TGTGCCAGCAGTTACTTGGTCTACAATGAGCAGTTCTTC. Translated: CASSYLVYNEQFF.

The chain joins TRBV28 to TRBJ1-2, with D tentatively TRBD1 (5 bases). Germline V gene sequence: CDR1 MDHEN, CDR2 SYDVKM. CDR3 length: 14 residues. Trimming took 3 bases from V and 3 from J, leaving 11 bases between them. CDR3 amino acids: CASSFGGDHYGYTF. The CDR3 DNA sequence: TGTGCCAGCAGTTTTGGGGGGGACCACTATGGCTACACCTTC.

The rearrangement links TRBV5-1 to TRBJ1-5; D unresolved. Germline V gives CDR1 SGHRS, CDR2 YFSETQ. The CDR3 sequence is 16 residues long. V lost 2 bases and J lost 1, with 13 bases in between. CDR3 DNA sequence: TGCGCCAGCAGCTTTCCCGAGAGCCCAAGCAATCAGCCCCAGCATTTT. As protein: CASSFPESPSNQPQHF. Variable domain in full (rest from reference TRBV5-1 and TRBJ1-5): KAGVTQTPRYLIKTRGQQVTLSCSPISGHRSVSWYQQTPGQGLQFLFEYFSETQRNKGNFPGRFSGRQFSNSRSEMNVSTLELGDSALYLCASSFPESPSNQPQHFGDGTRLSIL.

This clonotype was seen only a few times. V gene TRBV27 combines with J gene TRBJ1-1; weak D call: TRBD1 (6 bases). Looked up from germline, CDR1 is MNHEY and CDR2 is SMNVEV (reference sequence). The CDR3 contains 12 residues. V was trimmed by 5 bases and J by 4 bases, leaving 8 bases between them. The CDR3 protein is CASSIGGTEAFF. CDR3 sequence (DNA): TGTGCCAGCAGTATAGGGGGCACTGAAGCTTTCTTT.